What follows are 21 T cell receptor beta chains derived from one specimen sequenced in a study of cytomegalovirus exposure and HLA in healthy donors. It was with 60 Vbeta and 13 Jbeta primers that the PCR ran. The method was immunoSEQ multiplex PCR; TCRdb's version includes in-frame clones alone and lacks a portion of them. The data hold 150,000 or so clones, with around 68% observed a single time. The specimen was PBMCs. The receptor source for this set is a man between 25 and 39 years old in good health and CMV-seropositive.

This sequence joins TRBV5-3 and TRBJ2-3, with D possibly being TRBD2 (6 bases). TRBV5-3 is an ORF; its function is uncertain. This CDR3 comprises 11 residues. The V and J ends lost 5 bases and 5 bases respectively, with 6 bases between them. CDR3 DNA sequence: TGTGCCAGAAGGGGGGGAGATACGCAGTATTTT. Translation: CARRGGDTQYF.

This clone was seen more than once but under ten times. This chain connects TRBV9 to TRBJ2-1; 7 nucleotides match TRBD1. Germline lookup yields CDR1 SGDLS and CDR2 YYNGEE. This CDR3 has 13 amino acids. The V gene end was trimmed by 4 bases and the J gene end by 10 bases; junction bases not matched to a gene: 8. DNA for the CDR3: TGTGCCAGCAGCTCAACAGGGGTGGAGGAGCAGTTCTTC. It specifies CASSSTGVEEQFF.

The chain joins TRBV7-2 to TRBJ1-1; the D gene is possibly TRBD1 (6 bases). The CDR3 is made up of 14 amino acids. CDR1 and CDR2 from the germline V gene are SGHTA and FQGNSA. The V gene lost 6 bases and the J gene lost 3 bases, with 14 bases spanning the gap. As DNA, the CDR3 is TGTGCCAGCAGTCTGACAGGACTCGACACTGAAGCTTTCTTT. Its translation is CASSLTGLDTEAFF.

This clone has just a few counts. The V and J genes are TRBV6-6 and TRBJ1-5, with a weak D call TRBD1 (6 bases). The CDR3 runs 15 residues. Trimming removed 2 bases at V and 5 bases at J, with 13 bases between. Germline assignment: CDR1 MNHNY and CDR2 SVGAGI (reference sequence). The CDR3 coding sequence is TGTGCCAGCAGTTACCTAGGACAGAAGCATCAGCCCCAGCATTTT. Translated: CASSYLGQKHQPQHF.

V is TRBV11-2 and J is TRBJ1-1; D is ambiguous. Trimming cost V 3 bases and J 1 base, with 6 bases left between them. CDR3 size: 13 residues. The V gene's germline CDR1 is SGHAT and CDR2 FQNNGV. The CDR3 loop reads CASSFQENTEAFF. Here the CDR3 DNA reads TGTGCCAGCAGCTTCCAGGAGAACACTGAAGCTTTCTTT. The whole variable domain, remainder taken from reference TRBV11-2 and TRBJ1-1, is EAGVAQSPRYKIIEKRQSVAFWCNPISGHATLYWYQQILGQGPKLLIQFQNNGVVDDSQLPKDRFSAERLKGVDSTLKIQPAKLEDSAVYLCASSFQENTEAFFGQGTRLTVV.

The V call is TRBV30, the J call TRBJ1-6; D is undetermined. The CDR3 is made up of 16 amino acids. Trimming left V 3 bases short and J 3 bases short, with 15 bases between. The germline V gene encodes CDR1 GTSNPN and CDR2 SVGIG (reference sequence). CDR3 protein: CAWRGLGTVYNSPLHF. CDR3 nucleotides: TGTGCCTGGAGGGGTCTGGGCACCGTCTATAATTCACCCCTCCACTTT.

The CDR3, as DNA: TGTGCCAGCAGGCGGTTGGTTTCTACTAGCGGTCACCAGCGAGATACGCAGTATTTT. Residues: CASRRLVSTSGHQRDTQYF. The gene calls are TRBV7-2 and TRBJ2-3; 8 bases fit TRBD2. J gave up 5 bases and V 6 bases, and 22 bases lay outside the gene matches. CDR1 and CDR2 (germline): SGHTA, FQGNSA. The CDR3 loop spans 19 amino acids.

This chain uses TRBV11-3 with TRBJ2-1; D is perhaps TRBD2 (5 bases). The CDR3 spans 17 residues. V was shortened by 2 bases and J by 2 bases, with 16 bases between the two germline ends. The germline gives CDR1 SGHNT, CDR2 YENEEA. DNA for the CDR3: TGTGCCAGCAGCTTACTTCCAGAGGGAGCCGCCTACAATGAGCAGTTCTTC. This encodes CASSLLPEGAAYNEQFF.

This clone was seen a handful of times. CDR3 protein: CASRPGLAGTYEQYF. CDR3 bases: TGTGCCAGCAGGCCAGGACTAGCGGGAACCTACGAGCAGTACTTC. The chain combines TRBV6-6 with TRBJ2-7; TRBD2 matches at 12 bases. The CDR3 spans 15 residues. V dropped 6 bases and J dropped 2; count of bases not matched to a gene: 5. Germline V CDR1 and CDR2: MNHNY, SVGAGI (reference sequence).

The DNA of the CDR3 is TGTGCCAGCAGCCAAAATTTAGGGGGAATGAACACTGAAGCTTTCTTT. Its translation is CASSQNLGGMNTEAFF. The rearrangement uses TRBV14 and TRBJ1-1, with D possibly TRBD1 on 6 matching bases. V lost 2 bases, J lost 0 bases, and 13 bases lay in between. The CDR3 length is 16 residues. CDR1 and CDR2 (germline): SGHDN, FVKESK.

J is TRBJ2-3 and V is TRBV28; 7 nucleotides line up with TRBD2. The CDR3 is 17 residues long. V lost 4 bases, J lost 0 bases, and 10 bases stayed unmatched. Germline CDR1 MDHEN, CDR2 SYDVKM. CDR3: CASSSPVAGGSTDTQYF. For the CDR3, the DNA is TGTGCCAGCAGTTCACCGGTAGCGGGCGGGAGCACAGATACGCAGTATTTT. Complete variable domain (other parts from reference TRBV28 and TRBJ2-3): DVKVTQSSRYLVKRTGEKVFLECVQDMDHENMFWYRQDPGLGLRLIYFSYDVKMKEKGDIPEGYSVSREKKERFSLILESASTNQTSMYLCASSSPVAGGSTDTQYFGPGTRLTVL.

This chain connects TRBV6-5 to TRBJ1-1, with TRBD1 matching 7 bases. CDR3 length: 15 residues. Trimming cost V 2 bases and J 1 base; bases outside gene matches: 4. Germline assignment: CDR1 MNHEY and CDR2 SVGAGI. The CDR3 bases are TGTGCCAGCAGTTACGGGGACAGAACGAACACTGAAGCTTTCTTT. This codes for CASSYGDRTNTEAFF.

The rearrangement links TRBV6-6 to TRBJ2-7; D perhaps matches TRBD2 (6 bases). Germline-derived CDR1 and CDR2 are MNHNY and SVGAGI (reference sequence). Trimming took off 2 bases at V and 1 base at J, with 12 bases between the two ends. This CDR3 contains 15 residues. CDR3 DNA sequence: TGTGCCAGCAGTTACGCGGCGGGGAATTCCTACGAGCAGTACTTC. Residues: CASSYAAGNSYEQYF.

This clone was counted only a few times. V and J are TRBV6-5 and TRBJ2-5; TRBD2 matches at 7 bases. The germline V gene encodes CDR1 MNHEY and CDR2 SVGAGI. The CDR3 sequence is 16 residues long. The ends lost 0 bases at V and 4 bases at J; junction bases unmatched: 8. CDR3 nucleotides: TGTGCCAGCAGTTACTCCTCCGGTTCGGGGGGAGAGACCCAGTACTTC. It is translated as CASSYSSGSGGETQYF.

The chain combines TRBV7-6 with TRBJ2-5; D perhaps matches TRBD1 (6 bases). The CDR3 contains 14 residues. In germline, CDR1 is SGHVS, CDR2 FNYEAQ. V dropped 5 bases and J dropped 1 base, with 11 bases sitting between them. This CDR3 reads CASSIGQIQETQYF. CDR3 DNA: TGTGCCAGCAGCATAGGACAGATCCAAGAGACCCAGTACTTC. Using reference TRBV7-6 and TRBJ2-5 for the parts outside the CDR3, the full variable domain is GAGVSQSPRYKVTKRGQDVALRCDPISGHVSLYWYRQALGQGPEFLTYFNYEAQQDKSGLPNDRFSAERPEGSISTLTIQRTEQRDSAMYRCASSIGQIQETQYFGPGTRLLVL.

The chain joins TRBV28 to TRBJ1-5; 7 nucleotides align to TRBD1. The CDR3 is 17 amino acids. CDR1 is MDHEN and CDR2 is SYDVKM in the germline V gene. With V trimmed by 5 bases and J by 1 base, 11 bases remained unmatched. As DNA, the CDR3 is TGTGCCAGCAGTCCCCCGCGGACAGGCGGAAGCAATCAGCCCCAGCATTTT. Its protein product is CASSPPRTGGSNQPQHF.

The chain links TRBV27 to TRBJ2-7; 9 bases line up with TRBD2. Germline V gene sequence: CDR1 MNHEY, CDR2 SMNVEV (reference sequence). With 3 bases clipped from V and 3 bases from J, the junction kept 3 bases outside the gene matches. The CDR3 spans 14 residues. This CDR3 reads CASSLSSGIYEQYF. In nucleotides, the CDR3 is TGTGCCAGCAGTTTGTCTAGCGGGATCTACGAGCAGTACTTC.

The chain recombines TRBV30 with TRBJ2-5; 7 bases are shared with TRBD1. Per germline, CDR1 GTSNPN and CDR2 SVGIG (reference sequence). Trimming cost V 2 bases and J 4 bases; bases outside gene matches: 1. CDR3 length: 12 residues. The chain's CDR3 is CAWSWTGETQYF. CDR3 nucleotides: TGTGCCTGGAGTTGGACAGGAGAGACCCAGTACTTC. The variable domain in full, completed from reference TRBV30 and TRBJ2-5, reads SQTIHQWPATLVQPVGSPLSLECTVEGTSNPNLYWYRQAAGRGLQLLFYSVGIGQISSEVPQNLSASRPQDRQFILSSKKLLLSDSGFYLCAWSWTGETQYFGPGTRLLVL.

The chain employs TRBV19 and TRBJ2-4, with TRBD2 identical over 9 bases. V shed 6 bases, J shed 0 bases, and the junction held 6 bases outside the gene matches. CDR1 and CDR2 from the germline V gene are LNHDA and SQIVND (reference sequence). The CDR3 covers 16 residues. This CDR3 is CASRDSGRGAKNIQYF. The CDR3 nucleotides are TGTGCCAGTAGAGATAGCGGGAGAGGAGCCAAAAACATTCAGTACTTC.

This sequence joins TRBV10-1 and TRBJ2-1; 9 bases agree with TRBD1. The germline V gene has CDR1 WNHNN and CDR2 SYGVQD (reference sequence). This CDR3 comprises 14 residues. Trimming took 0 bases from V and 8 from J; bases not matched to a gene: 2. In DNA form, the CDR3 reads TGCGCCAGCAGTGAGTCAAACAGGGGGCATGAGCAGTTCTTC. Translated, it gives CASSESNRGHEQFF.

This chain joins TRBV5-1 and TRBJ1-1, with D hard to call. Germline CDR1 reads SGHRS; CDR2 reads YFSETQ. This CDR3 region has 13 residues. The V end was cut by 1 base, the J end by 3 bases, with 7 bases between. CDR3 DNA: TGCGCCAGCAGCTTGATGGAGGACACTGAAGCTTTCTTT. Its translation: CASSLMEDTEAFF.